Listed below are T cell receptor beta chains from one sample, sequenced in a study of blood T cell repertoires in COVID-19. Sequenced by immunoSEQ multiplex PCR; TCRdb stores in-frame clones only, minus some. The table records 250,000 or so clones, around 83% of them present only once. Specimen: peripheral blood. The receptors stem from a woman between 18 and 30 years old with acute or convalescent COVID-19. CDR3s include the opening cysteine and the closing phenylalanine or tryptophan. Each record gives: clone size, D gene, J gene, V gene, CDR3 protein, CDR3 DNA. The D gene is left open where the match is weak. Some rows have no size entry. The others give once, few or many, or a class for an expanded clone.

>.|.|TRBJ1-4|TRBV19
CASNGPPSEKLFF
TGTGCCAGCAATGGGCCTCCCAGTGAAAAACTGTTTTTT
>once|TRBD2|TRBJ2-7|TRBV11-2
CASSVRLAGGWFYEQYF
TGTGCCAGCAGCGTAAGACTAGCGGGAGGGTGGTTCTACGAGCAGTACTTC
>.|.|TRBJ2-1|TRBV24-1
CATSDETASSYNEQFF
TGTGCCACCAGTGATGAGACAGCGAGCTCCTACAATGAGCAGTTCTTC
>.|TRBD2|TRBJ2-5|TRBV9
CASSVGTSGRETQYF
TGTGCCAGCAGCGTAGGGACTAGCGGTCGGGAGACCCAGTACTTC
>.|.|TRBJ2-5|TRBV10-2
CASSDGAGRGETQYF
TGCGCCAGCAGTGATGGGGCGGGACGAGGGGAGACCCAGTACTTC
>.|.|TRBJ1-1|TRBV11-2
CASSPDGARHTEAFF
TGTGCCAGCAGCCCCGATGGGGCCAGGCACACTGAAGCTTTCTTT
>once|.|TRBJ1-2|TRBV9
CASSVGGRGYGYTF
TGTGCCAGCAGCGTAGGGGGCAGGGGCTATGGCTACACCTTC
>.|TRBD1|TRBJ2-7|TRBV3-1/TRBV3-2
CASSQGGGQGPYEQYF
TGTGCCAGCAGCCAAGGGGGGGGACAGGGTCCCTACGAGCAGTACTTC
>.|.|TRBJ2-3|TRBV7-9
CASSLGAWGTDTQYF
TGTGCCAGCAGCTTGGGGGCATGGGGGACAGATACGCAGTATTTT
>.|TRBD1|TRBJ1-6|TRBV7-3
CASSLTGTGIGNSPLHF
TGTGCCAGCAGCTTAACGGGGACAGGGATTGGAAATTCACCCCTCCACTTT
>.|.|TRBJ2-3|TRBV2
CASREYRDSTDTQYF
TGTGCCAGCAGAGAGTACAGGGATAGCACAGATACGCAGTATTTT
>.|TRBD2|TRBJ2-4|TRBV7-2
CASSLSASGLAKNIQYF
TGTGCCAGCAGCTTATCCGCTAGCGGGCTAGCCAAAAACATTCAGTACTTC
>.|TRBD1|TRBJ2-1|TRBV9
CASSVEGATGSPYNEQFF
TGTGCCAGCAGCGTAGAGGGAGCGACAGGGAGCCCCTACAATGAGCAGTTCTTC
>.|TRBD1|TRBJ2-4|TRBV6-5
CASSYSKGQGNIQYF
TGTGCCAGCAGTTACTCGAAGGGACAGGGGAACATTCAGTACTTC
>.|TRBD2|TRBJ2-1|TRBV6-5
CASSYSISGGREKFF
TGTGCCAGCAGTTACTCGATTTCGGGGGGTCGGGAGAAGTTCTTC
>.|TRBD1|TRBJ2-3|TRBV28
CASGNYKTGGTDTQYF
TGTGCCAGCGGCAACTATAAGACAGGGGGCACAGATACGCAGTATTTT
>.|.|TRBJ2-2|TRBV6-4
CASSVEGVVTGELFF
TGTGCCAGCAGTGTAGAGGGAGTGGTCACCGGGGAGCTGTTTTTT
>.|.|TRBJ1-2|TRBV6-5
CASSYRYRTNYGYTF
TGTGCCAGCAGTTACCGTTACAGGACTAACTATGGCTACACCTTC
>.|.|TRBJ2-7|TRBV6-5
CASSSGRGYEQYF
TGTGCCAGCAGCTCTGGACGGGGCTACGAGCAGTACTTC
>.|.|TRBJ1-2|TRBV11-2
CASSPRDRGGYYGYTF
TGTGCCAGCAGCCCTCGGGATCGGGGAGGGTACTATGGCTACACCTTC
>.|.|TRBJ2-5|TRBV9
CASSVSAVGRGQETQYF
TGTGCCAGCAGCGTTTCCGCTGTGGGAAGGGGCCAAGAGACCCAGTACTTC
>.|.|TRBJ2-7|TRBV14
CASSQGALAYEQYF
TGTGCCAGCAGCCAAGGGGCATTGGCCTACGAGCAGTACTTC
>.|.|TRBJ1-3|TRBV7-8
CASSLQGPRGNTIYF
TGTGCCAGCAGCCTGCAGGGGCCGAGGGGAAACACCATATATTTT
>.|TRBD1|TRBJ1-1|TRBV28
CASRTYTRTGDTEAFF
TGTGCCAGCCGAACCTACACACGGACAGGGGACACTGAAGCTTTCTTT
>.|.|TRBJ1-4|TRBV30
CAWTGQNNEKLFF
TGTGCCTGGACTGGGCAGAATAATGAAAAACTGTTTTTT
>.|TRBD1|TRBJ2-2|TRBV10-1
CASATTGAGGELFF
TGCGCCAGCGCAACGACAGGGGCAGGCGGGGAGCTGTTTTTT
>many|.|TRBJ2-5|TRBV30
CAWRDRLDRLDF
TGTGCCTGGAGAGATAGGCTAGACAGGCTGGACTTC
>once|.|TRBJ2-7|TRBV21-1
CASSKGGAGVIAGGEAYEQYF
TGTGCCAGCAGCAAAGGTGGAGCAGGGGTGATAGCGGGAGGGGAGGCCTACGAGCAGTACTTC